This TCR beta chain was identified during a study of Ad26.COV2.S vaccination and SARS-CoV-2 variants. This CDR3 spans 15 amino acids. With 1 base clipped from V and 5 bases from J, the junction kept 8 bases outside the gene matches. Germline CDR1 reads LNHNV; CDR2 reads YYDKDF (reference sequence). Treatment indicated: 15 to 20 received Ad26.COV2.S at low or high dose, single or two shots; several received placebo; per-sample allocation not given. The samples were gathered on day 63 after the first injection of vaccine or placebo. Recruitment in Boston yielded a donor of adult age, 18-55 years. Participants' vaccine, an Ad26 vector, delivered Wuhan-strain SARS-CoV-2 spike. Worth noting for this clone: Its target is not known.

Broader study findings: Individuals receiving vaccine had higher spike-specific TCR breadth than placebo recipients did.

Here immunoSEQ multiplex PCR was the method, and the copy in TCRdb shows in-frame clones only, minus some. The table shows 400,000 to 500,000 clones, with nearly 90% occurring only once. This chain links TRBV15 with TRBJ2-7; 7 bases match TRBD1. This sample comprised peripheral blood, obtained in a trial of Ad26.COV2.S vaccine versus placebo. The clonotype comes from a person aged 18 to 65 who received the Ad26.COV2.S COVID-19 vaccine or a placebo. The CDR3 is CATSRGVQGHNEQYF. CDR3 nucleotide sequence: TGTGCCACCAGCAGAGGGGTACAGGGGCACAACGAGCAGTACTTC.